A single sample gave rise to the 8 T cell receptor beta chains below, sequenced in a study of T-cell reconstitution after alpha-beta-depleted transplantation in children. Unique molecular identifiers tagged the TCRbeta library. Each CDR3 protein gets one entry after TCRdb re-called the PCR reads with MiXCR. Of approximately 430,000 distinct CDR3 sequences in the sample, around 15% were seen once. This specimen was PBMCs, mostly from graft donor cells, taken 360 days after TCRalphabeta/CD19-depleted stem cell transplant. Every receptor here comes from a boy in the first two years of life who had a stem cell transplant for Wiskott-Aldrich syndrome, so the T cells may come from the graft donor.

This rearrangement joins TRBV24-1 to TRBJ1-1, with TRBD1 matching 8 bases. CDR1 and CDR2 from the germline V gene are KGHDR and SFDVKD. The CDR3 sequence is 16 residues long. The J segment lost 1 base and the V segment lost 7 bases, leaving 10 bases of the junction unmatched. CDR3 loop: CATRLKTGVKNTEAFF. The CDR3 DNA follows: TGTGCCACCAGACTTAAGACAGGGGTAAAGAACACTGAAGCTTTCTTT.

V gene TRBV15 combines with J gene TRBJ1-6; D possibly corresponds to TRBD1 (6 bases). The germline CDR1 and CDR2 sequences are LNHNV and YYDKDF (reference sequence). CDR3 length equals 15 residues. V shed 5 bases and J shed 3 bases, with 11 bases lying between them. The CDR3 nucleotides are TGTGCCACCAGCTATCGGACAGTCTATAATTCACCCCTCCACTTT. Translation: CATSYRTVYNSPLHF.

The chain has TRBV20-1 and TRBJ2-5; D may be TRBD1 (6 bases). CDR3 size: 16 residues. In germline, CDR1 is DFQATT, CDR2 SNEGSKA (reference sequence). Deletions cut 0 bases from V and 5 bases from J, with 19 bases between. CDR3: CSARDIGRGLAETQYF. CDR3 sequence (DNA): TGCAGTGCTAGAGATATTGGTAGGGGGTTGGCGGAGACCCAGTACTTC.

This sequence joins TRBV5-1 and TRBJ1-2; D ambiguous. Germline CDR1 reads SGHRS; CDR2 reads YFSETQ. There are 14 residues in the CDR3. Deletions cut 4 bases from V and 2 bases from J, with 12 bases between. CDR3 bases: TGCGCCAGCAGCCCCCTGATAGCAAACTATGGCTACACCTTC. Its protein is CASSPLIANYGYTF. Combining the CDR3 with reference TRBV5-1 and TRBJ1-2 gives the whole variable domain KAGVTQTPRYLIKTRGQQVTLSCSPISGHRSVSWYQQTPGQGLQFLFEYFSETQRNKGNFPGRFSGRQFSNSRSEMNVSTLELGDSALYLCASSPLIANYGYTFGSGTRLTVV.

This clonotype was seen more than once but under ten times. V gene TRBV12-3 or TRBV12-4 combines with J gene TRBJ2-5; D may be TRBD2 (6 bases). Trimming cost V 5 bases and J 2 bases, with 12 bases left between them. The CDR3 runs to 14 residues. The CDR3 region is CASSPDYFQETQYF. The CDR3 DNA is TGTGCCAGCAGTCCGGACTACTTTCAAGAGACCCAGTACTTC.

This clonotype was counted many times. The rearrangement links TRBV18 to TRBJ1-1; 7 bases match TRBD1. J was trimmed by 6 bases and V by 3 bases; bases with no gene match: 1. The CDR3 is 12 amino acids. The germline gives CDR1 KGHSH, CDR2 LQKENI. Here the CDR3 DNA reads TGTGCCAGCTCACCGCAGGGGGCTGAAGCTTTCTTT. This codes for CASSPQGAEAFF.

This clonotype was seen many times. The chain carries TRBV4-1 and TRBJ2-5, with D possibly being TRBD1 (6 bases). This CDR3 comprises 17 residues. Trimming pared 1 base from V and 2 bases from J, leaving 17 bases between. The germline V gene encodes CDR1 MGHRA and CDR2 YSYEKL. CDR3 nucleotide sequence: TGCGCCAGCAGCCAAGCCCCACAGGGAGCGTTGCAAGAGACCCAGTACTTC. As protein: CASSQAPQGALQETQYF.

V and J are TRBV4-1 and TRBJ2-1; 11 bases are shared with TRBD1. V lost 1 base and J lost 11; bases outside the gene matches: 7. This CDR3 contains 15 residues. From germline, CDR1 is MGHRA and CDR2 YSYEKL. DNA of the CDR3: TGCGCCAGCAGCCAAGCAGGTGGACAGGGGGCGAAGCAGTTCTTC. This gives the protein CASSQAGGQGAKQFF.